These 12 T cell receptor beta chains share one sample of origin, sequenced in a study of cytomegalovirus exposure and HLA in healthy donors. With 60 Vbeta and 13 Jbeta primers, the PCR was carried out. Clones were read by immunoSEQ multiplex PCR, and TCRdb kept only the in-frame ones, dropping some. The sample lists roughly 200,000 clones, 77% occurring once. Sequencing input: PBMCs. These receptors came from a woman aged 55-69 years in good health and CMV-seropositive.

The chain joins TRBV7-3 to TRBJ1-1, with 7 nucleotides matching TRBD1. V shed 3 bases, J shed 3 bases, and the junction held 1 base outside the gene matches. Looked up from germline, CDR1 is SGHTA and CDR2 is FQGTGA. This CDR3 region has 13 residues. The CDR3 loop reads CASSFQGDTEAFF. The CDR3, as DNA: TGTGCCAGCAGCTTCCAGGGGGACACTGAAGCTTTCTTT. The variable domain in full, completed from reference TRBV7-3 and TRBJ1-1, reads GAGVSQTPSNKVTEKGKYVELRCDPISGHTALYWYRQSLGQGPEFLIYFQGTGAADDSGLPNDRFFAVRPEGSVSTLKIQRTERGDSAVYLCASSFQGDTEAFFGQGTRLTVV.

This chain connects TRBV28 to TRBJ1-2; tentative D call: TRBD1 (6 bases). Trimming left V 5 bases short and J 10 bases short, with 11 bases between. Germline V gives CDR1 MDHEN, CDR2 SYDVKM. This CDR3 is built from 11 residues. CDR3 bases: TGTGCCAGCAGTGACCCAGGGGCCTACACCTTC. Translation: CASSDPGAYTF.

CDR3 amino acids: CASRRGMNTEAFF. The CDR3 coding sequence is TGTGCCAGCAGGCGGGGGATGAACACTGAAGCTTTCTTT. This chain connects TRBV7-3 to TRBJ1-1; tentative D call: TRBD1 (5 bases). The CDR3 spans 13 residues. The V and J ends lost 6 bases and 0 bases respectively, with 8 bases between them. CDR1 is SGHTA, CDR2 FQGTGA, per germline.

V is TRBV29-1 and J is TRBJ2-3; 13 nucleotides match TRBD2. Trimming removed 4 bases from V and 11 bases from J; junction bases left unmatched: 9. This CDR3 spans 14 amino acids. The germline V gene has CDR1 SQVTM and CDR2 ANQGSEA. CDR3 in amino acids: CSVARLAGGPRQYF. CDR3 nucleotides: TGCAGCGTTGCCCGACTAGCGGGGGGCCCCAGGCAGTATTTT.

The V gene is TRBV10-3, the J gene TRBJ2-3; possible D gene TRBD2, 5 bases. Germline V lookup: CDR1 ENHRY, CDR2 SYGVKD. The CDR3 contains 16 residues. Trimming stripped 6 bases from V and 2 bases from J, with 18 bases between. CDR3 residues: CAIREGLQKDTDTQYF. CDR3 in DNA: TGTGCCATCAGGGAAGGACTCCAGAAAGACACAGATACGCAGTATTTT.

This chain links TRBV30 with TRBJ2-1; 7 bases are a match to TRBD1. Losses at the gene ends were 1 base for V and 4 bases for J; bases not matched to a gene: 7. The CDR3 is made up of 15 amino acids. The germline V gene has CDR1 GTSNPN and CDR2 SVGIG (reference sequence). The CDR3 reads CAWSEWTGPYNEQFF. The DNA for the CDR3 is TGTGCCTGGAGTGAATGGACAGGTCCTTACAATGAGCAGTTCTTC.

The J gene is TRBJ1-1, the V gene TRBV20-1, with D hard to call. CDR3 length: 11 residues. V was shortened by 5 bases and J by 5 bases, with 9 bases between the two germline ends. Germline loops: CDR1 DFQATT, CDR2 SNEGSKA (reference sequence). CDR3: CSAERRTEAFF. The DNA of the CDR3 is TGCAGTGCTGAGAGGAGGACTGAAGCTTTCTTT.

This chain connects TRBV15 to TRBJ1-5; maybe TRBD1 (6 bases). The CDR3 contains 17 residues. CDR1 LNHNV and CDR2 YYDKDF come from the germline V gene (reference sequence). Trimming pared 0 bases from V and 0 bases from J, leaving 12 bases between. In DNA form, the CDR3 reads TGTGCCACCAGCAGAGAAACCTACAGGGATAGCAATCAGCCCCAGCATTTT. Translating it yields CATSRETYRDSNQPQHF.

This clone was seen only a few times. The genes are TRBV28 and TRBJ2-1, with TRBD2 matching over 9 bases. There are 15 residues in the CDR3. The V gene end was trimmed by 6 bases and the J gene end by 6 bases; junction bases not matched to a gene: 9. CDR1 MDHEN and CDR2 SYDVKM come from the germline V gene. DNA for the CDR3: TGTGCCAGCAGGCCCCCCGGGACTAGCCGCAATGAGCAGTTCTTC. Protein: CASRPPGTSRNEQFF.

This rearrangement joins TRBV9 to TRBJ2-1; 9 nucleotides align to TRBD1. CDR3 size: 13 residues. Losses at the gene ends were 4 bases for V and 8 bases for J; bases not matched to a gene: 4. CDR1 is SGDLS and CDR2 is YYNGEE in the germline V gene. The CDR3 nucleotides are TGTGCCAGCAGCTTACAGGGGGCGCATGAGCAGTTCTTC. Encoded protein: CASSLQGAHEQFF.

V and J are TRBV7-2 and TRBJ2-2; D is ambiguous. With 4 bases removed from V and 3 bases from J, the gap between germline ends came to 9 bases. Germline CDR1 reads SGHTA; CDR2 reads FQGNSA. CDR3 length: 14 residues. CDR3 DNA: TGTGCCAGCAGCTCCCGACTCCACACCGGGGAGCTGTTTTTT. Protein: CASSSRLHTGELFF.

This clone was recorded once. The chain employs TRBV6-4 and TRBJ2-2, with a tentative D call TRBD1 (7 bases). The germline V and J ends were trimmed by 6 bases and 5 bases, with 13 bases remaining between them. CDR3 length equals 14 residues. Germline values: CDR1 MRHNA, CDR2 SNTAGT. CDR3 residues: CASRRDSQTGELFF. CDR3 in DNA: TGTGCCAGCAGGCGGGACAGCCAGACCGGGGAGCTGTTTTTT.